Listed here is a single T cell receptor beta chain. The antigen remains unidentified. This sample is drawn from a study of cytomegalovirus exposure and HLA in healthy donors. This CDR3 spans 15 amino acids. V gave up 4 bases and J gave up 5 bases; unmatched junction bases: 7. Germline CDR1 reads MDHEN; CDR2 reads SYDVKM. Study findings and constraints: Across donors, sequencing depth was assumed by presence/absence analyses to be roughly uniform. Three of the chains that were CMV-associated were confirmed in vitro to be specific for CMV antigens. With later analysis, a missense DCLRE1C variant became linked to TCR beta V- and J-gene trimming.

13 Jbeta primers and 60 Vbeta primers were used for the PCR. Assay: immunoSEQ multiplex PCR; the TCRdb copy retains only in-frame clones and omits some. The profile shows more than 55,000 clones, about four fifths of them singletons. Sequenced sample: PBMCs. This TCR came from a woman between 40 and 55 years old in good health and CMV-seronegative. The rearrangement uses TRBV28 and TRBJ1-1; 10 positions agree with TRBD1. CDR3 in DNA: TGTGCCAGCAGTTCCCTGGGACAGGGGATTACTGAAGCTTTCTTT. Residues: CASSSLGQGITEAFF.